The TCR beta chain under discussion was sequenced for a study of blood T cell repertoires in COVID-19. Background on the study: Both acute and convalescent COVID-19 samples were obtained from the United States, Italy and Spain. From T cells, B-cell-depleted T cells, or PBMCs came the material, which was cDNA or gDNA.

Original analysis: Amplified reference gene primers provided the basis for estimating nucleated cell counts. Measured with immunoSEQ multiplex PCR; TCRdb has only the in-frame clones, and not every one. Clonal size and the V and J genes are those of that table, whereas D and trimming came from the DNA. The data hold roughly 40,000 clones, with about 82% observed a single time. The sample taken for sequencing was peripheral blood. The origin of this receptor is a man in his 70s with acute or convalescent COVID-19.

Here the CDR3 reads CASSIAGQGSGANVLTF. The DNA of the CDR3 is TGTGCCAGTAGTATCGCGGGACAGGGCTCCGGGGCCAACGTCCTGACTTTC. J is TRBJ2-6 and V is TRBV19, with 9 bases aligning to TRBD1. The CDR3 contains 17 residues. V dropped 3 bases and J dropped 4; count of bases not matched to a gene: 7. The germline V gene has CDR1 LNHDA and CDR2 SQIVND (reference sequence). The full variable domain, completed using reference TRBV19 and TRBJ2-6, is DGGITQSPKYLFRKEGQNVTLSCEQNLNHDAMYWYRQDPGQGLRLIYYSQIVNDFQKGDIAEGYSVSREKKESFPLTVTSAQKNPTAFYLCASSIAGQGSGANVLTFGAGSRLTVL.